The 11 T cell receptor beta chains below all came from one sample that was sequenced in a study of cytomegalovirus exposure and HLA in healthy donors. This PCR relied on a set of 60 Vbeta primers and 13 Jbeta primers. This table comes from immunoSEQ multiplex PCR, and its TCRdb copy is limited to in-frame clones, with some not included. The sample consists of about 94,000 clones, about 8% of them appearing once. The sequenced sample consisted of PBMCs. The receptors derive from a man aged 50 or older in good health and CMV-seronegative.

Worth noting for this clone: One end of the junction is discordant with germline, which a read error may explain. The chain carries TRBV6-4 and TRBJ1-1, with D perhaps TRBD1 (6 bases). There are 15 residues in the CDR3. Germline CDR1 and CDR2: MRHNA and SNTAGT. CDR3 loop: CASRESGGSSTEAFF. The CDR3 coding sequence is TGTGCCAGCCGTGAGAGTGGGGGCTCTAGCACTGAAGCTTTCTTT.

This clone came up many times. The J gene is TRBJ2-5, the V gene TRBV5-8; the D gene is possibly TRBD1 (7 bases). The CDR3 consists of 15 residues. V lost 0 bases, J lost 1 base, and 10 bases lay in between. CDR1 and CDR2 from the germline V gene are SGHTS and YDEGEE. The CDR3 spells CASSLGGDSQETQYF. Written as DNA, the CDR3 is TGTGCCAGCAGCTTGGGCGGGGACAGCCAAGAGACCCAGTACTTC.

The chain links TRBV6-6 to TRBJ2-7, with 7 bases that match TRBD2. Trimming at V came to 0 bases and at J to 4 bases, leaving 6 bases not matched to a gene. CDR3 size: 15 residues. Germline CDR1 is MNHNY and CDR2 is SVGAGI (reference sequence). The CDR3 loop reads CASSYSLGGEYEQYF. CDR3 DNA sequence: TGTGCCAGCAGTTACTCTTTGGGAGGGGAATACGAGCAGTACTTC.

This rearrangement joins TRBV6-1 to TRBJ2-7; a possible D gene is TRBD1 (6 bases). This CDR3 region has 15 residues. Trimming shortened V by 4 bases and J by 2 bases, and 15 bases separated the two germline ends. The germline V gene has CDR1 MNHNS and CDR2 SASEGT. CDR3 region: CASSGNLGQTYEQYF. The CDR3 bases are TGTGCCAGCAGTGGAAATTTAGGACAGACCTACGAGCAGTACTTC.

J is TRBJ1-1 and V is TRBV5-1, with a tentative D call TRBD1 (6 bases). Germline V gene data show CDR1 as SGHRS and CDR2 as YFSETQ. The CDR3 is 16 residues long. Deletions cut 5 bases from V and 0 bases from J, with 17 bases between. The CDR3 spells CASSPKQQGLNTEAFF. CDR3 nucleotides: TGCGCCAGCAGTCCTAAACAACAGGGCCTGAACACTGAAGCTTTCTTT.

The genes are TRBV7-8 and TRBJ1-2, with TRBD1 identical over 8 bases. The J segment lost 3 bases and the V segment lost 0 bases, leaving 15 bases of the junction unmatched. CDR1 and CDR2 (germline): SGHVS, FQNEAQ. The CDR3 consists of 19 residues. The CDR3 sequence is CASSLANLGRGLADYGYTF. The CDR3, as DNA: TGTGCCAGCAGCTTAGCGAATCTGGGCAGGGGGCTTGCGGACTATGGCTACACCTTC.

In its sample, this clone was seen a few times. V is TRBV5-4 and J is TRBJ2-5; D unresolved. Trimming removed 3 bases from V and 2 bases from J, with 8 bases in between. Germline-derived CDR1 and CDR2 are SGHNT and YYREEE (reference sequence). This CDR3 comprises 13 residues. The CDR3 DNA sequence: TGTGCCAGCAGCTCCCGACAACAAGAGACCCAGTACTTC. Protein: CASSSRQQETQYF.

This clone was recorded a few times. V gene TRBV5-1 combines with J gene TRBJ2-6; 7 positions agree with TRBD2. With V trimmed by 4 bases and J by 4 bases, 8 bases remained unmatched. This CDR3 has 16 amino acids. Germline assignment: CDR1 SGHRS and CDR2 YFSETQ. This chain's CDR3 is CASSLREGTGANVLTF. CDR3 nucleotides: TGCGCCAGCAGCCTCAGGGAGGGGACCGGGGCCAACGTCCTGACTTTC.

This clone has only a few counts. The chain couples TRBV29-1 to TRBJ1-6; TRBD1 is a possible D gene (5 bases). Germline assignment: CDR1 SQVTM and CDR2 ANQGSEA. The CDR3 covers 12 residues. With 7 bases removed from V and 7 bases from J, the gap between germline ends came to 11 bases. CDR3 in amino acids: CSAQGDNSPLHF. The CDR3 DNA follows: TGCAGCGCCCAGGGCGACAATTCACCCCTCCACTTT.

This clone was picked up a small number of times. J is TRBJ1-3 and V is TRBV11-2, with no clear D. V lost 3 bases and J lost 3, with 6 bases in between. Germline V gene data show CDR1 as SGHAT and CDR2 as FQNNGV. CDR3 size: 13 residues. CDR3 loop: CASSFSGGNTIYF. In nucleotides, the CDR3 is TGTGCCAGCAGCTTTTCGGGTGGAAACACCATATATTTT.

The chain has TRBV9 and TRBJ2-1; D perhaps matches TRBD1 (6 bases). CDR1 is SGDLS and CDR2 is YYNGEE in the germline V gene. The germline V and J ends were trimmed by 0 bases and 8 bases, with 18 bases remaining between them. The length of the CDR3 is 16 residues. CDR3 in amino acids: CASSVGTVFPMDEQFF. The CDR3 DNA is TGTGCCAGCAGCGTAGGGACAGTCTTCCCAATGGATGAGCAGTTCTTC.